What follows describes a single T cell receptor (beta chain). In the source study's methods: Scientists estimated how many nucleated cells there were by amplifying reference gene primers. Profiled with immunoSEQ multiplex PCR; TCRdb holds only in-frame clones, not every one. That table gives V, J and clone size, and the DNA gave D and trimming. Among roughly 200,000 clones, around 80% were seen once, and the ten largest hold 5.5%. This entry belongs to a study of blood T cell repertoires in COVID-19. Across the study: Both acute and convalescent COVID-19 samples were obtained from the United States, Italy and Spain. Sources were T cells, B-cell-depleted T cells, or PBMCs; the material itself was cDNA or gDNA.

Material for sequencing was peripheral blood. This receptor was identified in a woman in her 70s with acute or convalescent COVID-19.

The CDR3 bases are TGTGCCAGTAGTCCTCAGGGACAGCCTTCCTACGAGCAGTACTTC. This encodes CASSPQGQPSYEQYF. The V and J genes are TRBV19 and TRBJ2-7; 7 positions agree with TRBD1. The trim removed 5 bases at V and 1 base at J, leaving 8 bases unmatched. The germline V gene encodes CDR1 LNHDA and CDR2 SQIVND (reference sequence). This CDR3 is 15 amino acids long.